What follows describes a single T cell receptor (beta chain). TCRdb re-called the 5' RACE reads and shows each CDR3 protein once, DNA omitted. There are 300,000 to 450,000 distinct CDR3 sequences in the sample, with 2.5% to 3% held by the top ten. The sample belongs to a study of monozygotic twins with inflammatory bowel disease. The CDR3 is made up of 14 amino acids. The chain recombines TRBV12-3 or TRBV12-4 with TRBJ2-7; TCRdb lists TRBD1, though no DNA is available to test this call. This receptor was identified in a human donor with ulcerative colitis or Crohn's disease, or a healthy co-twin of an affected twin (not recorded which). The sequencing input was blood. CDR3 residues: CASREGTVAYEQYF.